A selection of T cell receptor beta chains follows, all from one sample in a study of CD8 T cells in Susac syndrome. MiXCR was run by TCRdb on the immunoSEQ multiplex PCR reads, yielding one entry per CDR3 protein. Of about 400,000 distinct CDR3 sequences listed, approximately 89% are singletons. The sequenced sample consisted of CD8+ T cells from PBMCs. These receptors originate from a human donor with multiple sclerosis. CDR3s include the opening cysteine and the closing phenylalanine or tryptophan. D genes are given only for firm matches. Clone size is stated in some rows and not others, as once, few, many or a class when expanded.

size	J	D	V	CDR3	DNA
-	TRBJ1-3	TRBD1	TRBV13	CASSSGPPGQGGGRGNTIYF	TGTGCCAGCAGCTCCGGGCCCCCGGGACAGGGAGGAGGACGAGGAAACACCATATATTTT
few	TRBJ2-7	TRBD1	TRBV5-1	CASSFGTDSYEQYF	TGTGCCAGCAGTTTCGGGACAGACTCCTACGAGCAGTACTTC
-	TRBJ1-1	TRBD1	TRBV5-6	CASRATSGTGEWNTEAFF	TGTGCCAGCAGAGCAACGTCCGGGACAGGGGAATGGAACACTGAAGCTTTCTTT
-	TRBJ2-1	-	TRBV20-1	CSAEDRSSYNEQFF	TGCAGTGCCGAAGATAGGAGCTCCTACAATGAGCAGTTCTTC
-	TRBJ1-1	TRBD1	TRBV3-1	CASRQGEHTEAFF	TGTGCCAGCAGGCAGGGGGAGCACACTGAAGCTTTCTTT
-	TRBJ2-3	-	TRBV13	CASSYFSTDTQYF	TGTGCCAGCAGTTATTTTAGCACAGATACGCAGTATTTT
-	TRBJ2-5	TRBD1	TRBV7-7	CASSTGTGGQETQYF	TGTGCCAGCAGCACCGGGACAGGGGGCCAAGAGACCCAGTACTTC
-	TRBJ1-3	-	TRBV19	CASSIMWQLRSGNTIYF	TGTGCCAGTAGTATAATGTGGCAGCTCCGCTCTGGAAACACCATATATTTT
-	TRBJ2-5	TRBD1	TRBV4-1	CASSPGTGETQYF	TGCGCCAGCAGCCCTGGGACAGGGGAGACCCAGTACTTC
-	TRBJ2-6	-	TRBV10-3	CAISEGAGANVLTF	TGTGCCATCAGTGAGGGAGCTGGGGCCAACGTCCTGACTTTC
-	TRBJ1-2	TRBD1	TRBV27	CASSFLPRQGAHGYTF	TGTGCCAGCAGTTTTCTCCCCAGACAGGGGGCCCATGGCTACACCTTC
-	TRBJ1-1	-	TRBV27	CASSLYDGRTEAFF	TGTGCCAGCAGTTTATATGATGGGAGGACTGAAGCTTTCTTT
few	TRBJ1-1	-	TRBV12-3/TRBV12-4	CASTEGVNTEAFF	TGTGCCAGCACCGAGGGAGTGAACACTGAAGCTTTCTTT
-	TRBJ1-1	-	TRBV7-2	CASSLIIEWTEAFF	TGTGCCAGCAGCTTGATTATCGAATGGACTGAAGCTTTCTTT
-	TRBJ2-1	TRBD2	TRBV20-1	CSARDLGRQRAGGPVNEQFF	TGCAGTGCTAGAGATCTAGGACGACAGAGAGCGGGAGGGCCGGTAAATGAGCAGTTCTTC
-	TRBJ2-3	-	TRBV10-3	CAISESTRDTQYF	TGTGCCATCAGTGAGTCGACTCGAGATACGCAGTATTTT
once	TRBJ2-2	TRBD2	TRBV27	CASTESPGLAGVAPGELFF	TGTGCCAGCACCGAATCCCCGGGACTAGCGGGAGTAGCACCTGGGGAGCTGTTTTTT
few	TRBJ2-2	-	TRBV6-1	CASRESQGYTGELFF	TGTGCCAGCAGGGAATCCCAGGGTTACACCGGGGAGCTGTTTTTT
-	TRBJ1-2	-	TRBV29-1	CSVDQGSYGYTF	TGCAGCGTTGATCAGGGCTCCTATGGCTACACCTTC
-	TRBJ1-2	-	TRBV7-2	CASRVGVEGRDGYTF	TGTGCCAGCAGGGTAGGAGTAGAGGGTCGCGATGGCTACACCTTC
-	TRBJ2-3	-	TRBV3-1	CASSRGGQTTDTQYF	TGTGCCAGCAGCCGGGGGGGGCAGACCACAGATACGCAGTATTTT
-	TRBJ2-2	-	TRBV9	CASSVAGGTGELFF	TGTGCCAGCAGCGTCGCTGGGGGCACCGGGGAGCTGTTTTTT
-	TRBJ2-7	-	TRBV18	CASSPGPIGEQYF	TGTGCCAGCTCACCGGGACCCATCGGCGAGCAGTACTTC
-	TRBJ1-2	-	TRBV20-1	CSARDIEQDYGYTF	TGCAGTGCTAGAGATATAGAACAGGACTATGGCTACACCTTC
-	TRBJ1-4	-	TRBV2	CASSEHEGSNEKLFF	TGTGCCAGCAGTGAACACGAGGGGTCTAATGAAAAACTGTTTTTT
once	TRBJ2-5	-	TRBV3-1	CASSQVSPQETQYF	TGTGCCAGCAGCCAAGTTAGCCCTCAAGAGACCCAGTACTTC
-	TRBJ2-1	-	TRBV5-6	CASSLAVRIYNEQFF	TGTGCCAGCAGCTTGGCCGTGAGGATTTACAATGAGCAGTTCTTC
once	TRBJ2-1	-	TRBV20-1	CSAGADSSYNEQFF	TGCAGTGCCGGAGCGGATAGCTCCTACAATGAGCAGTTCTTC
-	TRBJ2-7	-	TRBV7-9	CASSLAPAWSEQYF	TGTGCCAGCAGCTTAGCTCCAGCCTGGAGCGAGCAGTACTTC